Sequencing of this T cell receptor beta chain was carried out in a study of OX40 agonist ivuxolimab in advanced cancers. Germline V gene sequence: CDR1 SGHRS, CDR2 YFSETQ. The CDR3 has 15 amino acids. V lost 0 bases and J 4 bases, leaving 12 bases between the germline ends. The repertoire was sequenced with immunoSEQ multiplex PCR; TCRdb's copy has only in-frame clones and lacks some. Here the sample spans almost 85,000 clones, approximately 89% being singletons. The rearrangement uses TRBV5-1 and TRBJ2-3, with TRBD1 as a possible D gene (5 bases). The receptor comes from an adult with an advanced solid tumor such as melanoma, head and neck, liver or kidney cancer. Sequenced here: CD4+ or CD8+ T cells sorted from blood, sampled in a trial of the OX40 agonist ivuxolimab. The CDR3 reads CASSLVGDLADTQYF. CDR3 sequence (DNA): TGCGCCAGCAGCTTGGTAGGGGATCTGGCAGATACGCAGTATTTT.